This T cell receptor (beta chain) was observed in a study of shared clonotypes between healthy human individuals. Study-wide findings and caveats: Clonotype sharing among donors was thought likely to change with sequencing depth.

Comment on this clone: Its antigen is not known.

The germline V gene encodes CDR1 MRHNA and CDR2 SNTAGT. V lost 3 bases, J lost 2 bases, and 8 bases lay in between. The CDR3 covers 15 residues. Method: immunoSEQ multiplex PCR; TCRdb's copy keeps in-frame clones and lacks some. The sample holds 110,000 or so clones; around 71% are singletons and the top ten take around 25%. The gene calls are TRBV6-4 and TRBJ2-6, with D unresolved. The material sequenced was memory CD8+ T cells sorted from blood. As to subset: CD45RO+ cells pooled with CCR7-negative TemRA cells. This TCR came from a woman under 40 in good health. CDR3 residues: CASSDGGTGANVLTF. The CDR3 region has the DNA TGTGCCAGCAGTGATGGCGGTACTGGGGCCAACGTCCTGACTTTC.